A single TCR beta chain is shown here with its context. Trimming cost V 11 bases and J 0 bases; bases outside gene matches: 11. Germline assignment: CDR1 KGHDR and CDR2 SFDVKD. The CDR3 is 17 amino acids. This entry is derived from a study of blood T cell repertoires in COVID-19. Turning to the study itself: PBMCs, B-cell-depleted T cells, or T cells provided the cDNA or gDNA that made up the material.

Some clones are missing from TCRdb's copy, which holds only in-frame ones; the method was immunoSEQ multiplex PCR. This sample has around 500,000 clones; 70% to 90% occur once, and the top ten carry 3% to 4%. Source material: peripheral blood. This chain links TRBV24-1 with TRBJ2-6; 8 nucleotides line up with TRBD2. This clonotype was obtained from a human donor in a cohort sampled during active COVID-19. DNA for the CDR3: TGTGCCAAGTCCGGGAGGGACTTTATCTCTGGGGCCAACGTCCTGACTTTC. Amino acid sequence: CAKSGRDFISGANVLTF.